What follows are 21 T cell receptor beta chains derived from one specimen sequenced in a study of T-cell reconstitution after alpha-beta-depleted transplantation in children. Molecular barcoding with unique molecular identifiers was used for the TCRbeta library. Each CDR3 protein is one row after TCRdb ran MiXCR on the PCR reads. This table holds 250,000 to 300,000 distinct CDR3 sequences, 9.5% to 13% found once. The sample consisted of peripheral blood, taken 180 days after TCRalphabeta/CD19-depleted stem cell transplant. The receptors were sampled from a male patient aged 2 to 10 who had a stem cell transplant for chronic granulomatous disease, so the T cells may come from the graft donor.

The genes are TRBV7-2 and TRBJ1-5, with 8 bases lining up with TRBD1. The V and J ends lost 5 bases and 4 bases, in that order; junction bases with no gene match: 4. The V gene's germline CDR1 is SGHTA and CDR2 FQGNSA. This CDR3 has 14 amino acids. The CDR3, as DNA: TGTGCCAGCAGCCCAAGGACAGGGAATCAGCCCCAGCATTTT. Its protein is CASSPRTGNQPQHF.

This clonotype showed up many times. The V and J genes are TRBV20-1 and TRBJ2-4, with 13 bases fitting TRBD2. V was pared by 3 bases and J by 1 base, with 6 bases of the junction left unmatched. Germline-derived CDR1 and CDR2 are DFQATT and SNEGSKA (reference sequence). The CDR3 is 17 residues long. The CDR3 DNA follows: TGCAGTGCTAGGCGGACTAGCGGGAGCCGGGCCAAAAACATTCAGTACTTC. It is translated as CSARRTSGSRAKNIQYF.

This clonotype was detected many times. This rearrangement joins TRBV5-8 to TRBJ2-7; 9 positions match TRBD2. V was pared by 4 bases and J by 6 bases, with 11 bases of the junction left unmatched. Germline loops: CDR1 SGHTS, CDR2 YDEGEE. This CDR3 has 15 amino acids. The CDR3 sequence is CASSPLAGEVAEQYF. The CDR3 nucleotides read TGTGCCAGCAGCCCATTAGCGGGAGAGGTAGCCGAGCAGTACTTC.

This clonotype was observed a few times. J is TRBJ1-4 and V is TRBV18; TRBD1 matches 8 bases. The V segment lost 2 bases and the J segment 0 bases; nucleotides outside the gene matches: 2. Germline CDR1 reads KGHSH; CDR2 reads LQKENI. This CDR3 spans 16 amino acids. CDR3 nucleotides: TGTGCCAGCTCACCAAGGACAGGGTCAACTAATGAAAAACTGTTTTTT. Translation: CASSPRTGSTNEKLFF.

In its sample, this clonotype was seen many times. The chain joins TRBV25-1 to TRBJ1-1; D may be TRBD1 (5 bases). The germline gives CDR1 MGHDK, CDR2 SYGVNS. V was shortened by 6 bases and J by 10 bases, with 18 bases between the two germline ends. The CDR3 runs 13 residues. The CDR3 reads CASRDPGREGAFF. The CDR3 nucleotides read TGTGCCAGCAGAGACCCAGGGCGCGAGGGAGCTTTCTTT. The entire variable domain, with the rest obtained from reference TRBV25-1 and TRBJ1-1, is as follows: EADIYQTPRYLVIGTGKKITLECSQTMGHDKMYWYQQDPGMELHLIHYSYGVNSTEKGDLSSESTVSRIRTEHFPLTLESARPSHTSQYLCASRDPGREGAFFGQGTRLTVV.

The table lists this clonotype with a count of one. A read error may be the cause here, since a much bigger clone is one base away. The chain is built from TRBV10-3 and TRBJ2-7, with 7 bases identical to TRBD2. Germline lookup yields CDR1 ENHRY and CDR2 SYGVKD. The CDR3 spans 15 residues. Here the CDR3 reads CPISPLAGTTYEQYF. The CDR3 DNA is TGTCCCATCAGCCCCTTGGCTGGGACTACCTACGAGCAGTACTTC.

The rearrangement joins TRBV4-3 to TRBJ2-5, with TRBD2 identical over 9 bases. Germline V lookup: CDR1 LGHNA, CDR2 YSLEER. This CDR3 region has 15 residues. The V and J ends lost 0 bases and 7 bases, in that order; junction bases with no gene match: 6. DNA for the CDR3: TGCGCCAGCAGCCAAGAGTCAGCGGGGGGATCGACCCAGTACTTC. Translated: CASSQESAGGSTQYF.

V usage is TRBV2 and J usage is TRBJ2-2; D unclear. Trimming stripped 8 bases from V and 7 bases from J, with 5 bases between. There are 10 residues in the CDR3. Germline V gene sequence: CDR1 SNHLY, CDR2 FYNNEI. The chain's CDR3 is CASYHGELFF. In DNA, the CDR3 is TGTGCCAGCTACCACGGGGAGCTGTTTTTT.

The chain is built from TRBV5-4 and TRBJ2-5, with 12 positions matching TRBD2. Germline V gene sequence: CDR1 SGHNT, CDR2 YYREEE (reference sequence). The CDR3 is 19 amino acids. V dropped 1 base and J dropped 2; count of bases not matched to a gene: 12. In DNA, the CDR3 is TGTGCCAGCAGCTTGTCGATCCTAGCGGGGGGGCCACGGCAAGAGACCCAGTACTTC. Its translation is CASSLSILAGGPRQETQYF.

This clonotype was seen repeatedly, ten times or more. The chain joins TRBV7-9 to TRBJ2-5; 7 bases are shared with TRBD2. This CDR3 is built from 15 residues. Germline V gene lookup returns CDR1 SEHNR and CDR2 FQNEAQ (reference sequence). J lost 2 bases, V lost 5 bases, and 8 bases had no gene match. CDR3 residues: CASSMRGTIQETQYF. CDR3 nucleotide sequence: TGTGCCAGCAGCATGCGGGGGACTATACAAGAGACCCAGTACTTC.

This clonotype was counted many times. The chain recombines TRBV28 with TRBJ1-1; no clear D. CDR3 size: 14 residues. Looked up from germline, CDR1 is MDHEN and CDR2 is SYDVKM. V was cut by 3 bases and J by 1 base, with 9 bases left in between. In DNA, the CDR3 is TGTGCCAGCAGTTTTAGGGTCTGGAACACTGAAGCTTTCTTT. Its translation is CASSFRVWNTEAFF.

At least ten counts were recorded for this clonotype. The chain employs TRBV5-1 and TRBJ2-7, with TRBD2 matching over 8 bases. Germline CDR1 reads SGHRS; CDR2 reads YFSETQ. V lost 0 bases, J lost 3 bases, and 5 bases stayed unmatched. The CDR3 sequence is 15 residues long. Here the CDR3 DNA reads TGCGCCAGCAGCTTGGATCCCGGGGGGGACTACGAGCAGTACTTC. This gives the protein CASSLDPGGDYEQYF.

At least ten counts were recorded for this clonotype. This rearrangement joins TRBV14 to TRBJ2-7; 7 positions agree with TRBD1. With V trimmed by 4 bases and J by 0 bases, 9 bases remained unmatched. Germline V gene data show CDR1 as SGHDN and CDR2 as FVKESK. The CDR3 contains 16 residues. CDR3 loop: CASSLSAGGLSYEQYF. In nucleotides, the CDR3 is TGTGCCAGCAGCCTGTCAGCAGGGGGTCTCTCCTACGAGCAGTACTTC.

In its sample, this clonotype was seen many times. The genes are TRBV28 and TRBJ2-7; weak D call: TRBD1 (7 bases). The CDR3 length is 14 residues. V lost 5 bases, J lost 3 bases, and 14 bases lay in between. CDR1 MDHEN and CDR2 SYDVKM come from the germline V gene. The CDR3 DNA follows: TGTGCCAGCAGTGCTGCGGGACAGCGCTACGAGCAGTACTTC. This encodes CASSAAGQRYEQYF.

This clonotype came up many times. The chain employs TRBV20-1 and TRBJ2-3; TRBD1 is a possible D gene (6 bases). Germline values: CDR1 DFQATT, CDR2 SNEGSKA (reference sequence). The CDR3 totals 14 residues. The ends were cut back, 5 bases at V and 2 bases at J, with 14 bases in the middle. In DNA form, the CDR3 reads TGCAGTGCTCCCTGGTGGGACAACACAGATACGCAGTATTTT. As protein: CSAPWWDNTDTQYF.

In its sample, this clonotype was seen many times. The CDR3 region is CATSYFGMNTEAFF. The CDR3 region has the DNA TGTGCCACCAGCTATTTTGGTATGAACACTGAAGCTTTCTTT. The chain carries TRBV15 and TRBJ1-1; no clear D. Germline CDR1 is LNHNV and CDR2 is YYDKDF (reference sequence). V was cut by 5 bases and J by 0 bases, with 10 bases left in between. The CDR3 is 14 amino acids. Drawing the rest from reference TRBV15 and TRBJ1-1, the complete variable domain is DAMVIQNPRYQVTQFGKPVTLSCSQTLNHNVMYWYQQKSSQAPKLLFHYYDKDFNNEADTPDNFQSRRPNTSFCFLDIRSPGLGDTAMYLCATSYFGMNTEAFFGQGTRLTVV.

In this sample, this clonotype turned up many times. The CDR3 nucleotides read TGCGCCAGCAGCGTGCGGACTAGTAATGAGCAGTTCTTC. Protein product: CASSVRTSNEQFF. The chain has TRBV5-1 and TRBJ2-1; 7 bases agree with TRBD2. Per the germline V gene, CDR1 is SGHRS and CDR2 is YFSETQ. The trim removed 4 bases at V and 7 bases at J, leaving 5 bases unmatched. The CDR3 is 13 residues long.

As concerns this clonotype: With a much larger clone just one base away, this may be a read error. This chain connects TRBV4-2 to TRBJ2-5; weak D call: TRBD2 (7 bases). Germline values: CDR1 LGHNA, CDR2 YNFKEQ. The CDR3 is 15 residues long. The CDR3 bases are TGTGTCAGCAGCCAAGATGAAAGGGGGGGAGAGACCCAGTACTTC. Its protein product is CVSSQDERGGETQYF.

This clonotype has more than one count but fewer than ten. The rearrangement joins TRBV20-1 to TRBJ2-1, with a tentative D call TRBD2 (6 bases). There are 19 residues in the CDR3. The germline V and J ends were trimmed by 1 base and 4 bases, with 26 bases remaining between them. Looked up from germline, CDR1 is DFQATT and CDR2 is SNEGSKA (reference sequence). DNA for the CDR3: TGCAGTGCTAGAGGGGGGGACCCCGGCGTGGGGAGCCGGTACAATGAGCAGTTCTTC. This codes for CSARGGDPGVGSRYNEQFF.

This clonotype was seen ten or more times. The V and J genes are TRBV5-1 and TRBJ2-4; tentatively, D is TRBD1 (7 bases). Germline values: CDR1 SGHRS, CDR2 YFSETQ. V was trimmed by 2 bases and J by 3 bases, leaving 12 bases between them. The CDR3 is 15 amino acids. CDR3 bases: TGCGCCAGCAGCTTAGGGGGCGGGGACAAAAACATTCAGTACTTC. Protein product: CASSLGGGDKNIQYF.

This clonotype was seen at least ten times. The rearrangement links TRBV3-1 to TRBJ2-3; 8 positions agree with TRBD2. The V gene's germline CDR1 is LGHDT and CDR2 YNNKEL (reference sequence). Losses at the gene ends were 4 bases for V and 0 bases for J; bases not matched to a gene: 9. CDR3 length: 17 amino acids. In DNA, the CDR3 is TGTGCCAGCAGCCGCGCTTCTAGCGGGTTGAGCACAGATACGCAGTATTTT. Its translation is CASSRASSGLSTDTQYF.